This TCR beta chain was sequenced in a study of blood T cells in healthy people across ages. Study-wide points: Among T cells, TCR beta diversity per million cells dropped roughly linearly as age rose.

From germline, CDR1 is LGHNA and CDR2 YNFKEQ. The V and J ends lost 6 bases and 4 bases, in that order; junction bases with no gene match: 4. CDR3 length: 15 amino acids. Per sample, at least 5 micrograms of total RNA were extracted. Points on this clonotype: Its specificity is unknown.

The second PCR ran 7 to 11 cycles with a sample-barcoded 5' primer and J-beta primers. Using its own MiXCR run on the 5' RACE reads, TCRdb lists one record per CDR3 protein. The sample comprises approximately 850,000 distinct CDR3 sequences, 58% of which are singletons, and 22% rests with the top ten. The TCR was taken from a young man in good health. Input material: blood. The chain uses TRBV4-2 and TRBJ2-5, with 14 bases identical to TRBD2. The CDR3 DNA reads as TGTGCCAGCAGGACCGGGACTAGCGGGGGAGAGACCCAGTACTTC. Translation: CASRTGTSGGETQYF.